These T cell receptor beta chains were read from a single sample in a study of Graves' ophthalmopathy and Graves' hyperthyroidism. TCRdb reprocessed the multiplex PCR reads via MiXCR and lists one record per CDR3 protein. Found here are 300,000 to 500,000 distinct CDR3 sequences, 15% of them singletons; the top ten hold 5.5% to 7%. The specimen sequenced was peripheral blood. These receptors all come from a woman aged 18-29 years with stable Graves' hyperthyroidism. Both conserved end residues are part of each CDR3. Fields, in order: V gene, clone size, J gene, D gene, CDR3 protein, CDR3 DNA. The D gene is left open where the match is weak. Clone size, where shown, is once, few, many, or a class for clones that have expanded.

TRBV12-3/TRBV12-4	many	TRBJ1-1	-	CASTLFTNTEAFF	TGTGCCAGCACCCTCTTCACCAACACTGAAGCTTTCTTT
TRBV25-1	many	TRBJ1-2	TRBD1	CASTPGQGSGYTF	TGTGCCAGCACCCCAGGACAGGGAAGTGGCTACACCTTC
TRBV12-3/TRBV12-4	many	TRBJ1-5	-	CASSLGRVGQPQHF	TGTGCCAGCAGTTTAGGGCGAGTAGGTCAGCCCCAGCATTTT
TRBV7-9	-	TRBJ1-3	-	CASSFSGIEGNTIYF	TGTGCCAGCAGCTTCTCAGGGATAGAAGGAAACACCATATATTTT
TRBV28	many	TRBJ2-7	TRBD1	CASSSTGVEEYEQYF	TGTGCCAGCAGTTCCACAGGGGTAGAAGAGTACGAGCAGTACTTC
TRBV11-2	many	TRBJ2-5	-	CASSPRVTQYF	TGTGCCAGCAGCCCCCGAGTTACCCAGTACTTC
TRBV28	many	TRBJ1-1	-	CASSFRASRGTEAFF	TGTGCCAGCAGTTTCAGGGCCTCAAGGGGCACTGAAGCTTTCTTT
TRBV7-2	many	TRBJ2-5	TRBD2	CASSLGGGAGETQYF	TGTGCCAGCAGCTTAGGCGGGGGGGCGGGGGAGACCCAGTACTTC
TRBV5-1	few	TRBJ1-6	TRBD1	CASSHGTENSPLHF	TGCGCCAGCAGTCACGGGACAGAAAATTCACCCCTCCACTTT
TRBV29-1	-	TRBJ1-1	TRBD1	CSVRGQGITEAFF	TGCAGCGTTCGGGGACAGGGCATCACTGAAGCTTTCTTT
TRBV19	-	TRBJ1-2	TRBD1	CASSTPLGGLAYGYTF	TGTGCCAGTAGTACCCCCCTAGGGGGCTTGGCCTATGGCTACACCTTC
TRBV6-4	many	TRBJ1-1	TRBD1	CASSDGTGGNTEAFF	TGTGCCAGCAGTGACGGGACAGGGGGCAACACTGAAGCTTTCTTT
TRBV11-3	many	TRBJ2-7	-	CAGLSYEQYF	TGTGCCGGATTGTCCTACGAGCAGTACTTC
TRBV12-3/TRBV12-4	many	TRBJ1-2	TRBD1	CASSSGTGPLNYGYTF	TGTGCCAGCAGTTCGGGGACAGGGCCCCTAAACTATGGCTACACCTTC
TRBV19	many	TRBJ2-2	TRBD1	CASSIAGQGTGELFF	TGTGCCAGTAGTATAGCGGGACAGGGCACCGGGGAGCTGTTTTTT
TRBV28	many	TRBJ1-1	-	CASNLGVGAFEAFF	TGTGCCAGCAACTTAGGGGTGGGGGCCTTTGAAGCTTTCTTT
TRBV4-2	many	TRBJ2-7	-	CASSQGDAYEQYF	TGTGCCAGCAGCCAAGGCGACGCTTACGAGCAGTACTTC
TRBV11-1	-	TRBJ1-1	-	CASSSRSGRANTEAFF	TGTGCCAGCAGCTCCCGGTCAGGGAGGGCGAACACTGAAGCTTTCTTT
TRBV2	many	TRBJ1-2	-	CASSREDVNHGYTF	TGTGCCAGCAGTCGTGAAGACGTCAACCATGGCTACACCTTC
TRBV12-3/TRBV12-4	-	TRBJ2-5	TRBD2	CASSLRTSGRARYETQYF	TGTGCCAGCAGTTTGCGGACTAGCGGGAGGGCCCGGTATGAGACCCAGTACTTC
TRBV11-2	many	TRBJ1-1	-	CASSLTQGPLTEAFF	TGTGCCAGCAGCTTAACCCAGGGGCCGTTGACTGAAGCTTTCTTT
TRBV6-1	many	TRBJ1-1	-	CASSEGGLETEAFF	TGTGCCAGCAGTGAGGGGGGGCTTGAGACTGAAGCTTTCTTT